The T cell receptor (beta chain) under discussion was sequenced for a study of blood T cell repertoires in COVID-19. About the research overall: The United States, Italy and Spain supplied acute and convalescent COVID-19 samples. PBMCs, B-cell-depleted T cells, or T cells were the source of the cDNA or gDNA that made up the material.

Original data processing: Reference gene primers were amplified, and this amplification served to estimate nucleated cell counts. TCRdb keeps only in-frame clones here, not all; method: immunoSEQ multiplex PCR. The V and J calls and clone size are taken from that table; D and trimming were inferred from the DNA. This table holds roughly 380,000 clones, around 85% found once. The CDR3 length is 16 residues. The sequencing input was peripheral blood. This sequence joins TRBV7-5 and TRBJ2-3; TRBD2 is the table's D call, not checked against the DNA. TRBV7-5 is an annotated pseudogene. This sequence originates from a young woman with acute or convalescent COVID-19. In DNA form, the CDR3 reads TGTGCCAGAAGCCTAACCGGGACTAGTTTGTCAGATACGCAGTATTTT. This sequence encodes CARSLTGTSLSDTQYF.